This T cell receptor (beta chain) emerged from a study of T cell repertoires in cytomegalovirus infection (dated by TCRdb to the late 2010s). Concerning the study at large: The HLA type of each donor mattered for the analysis, because public TCR beta signatures pointed to carriage of CMV infection along with the matching HLA type.

TCRdb names Illumina HiSeq 1500 as the instrument used. TCRdb trimmed public reads at Q25 via fastp, called clones via MiXCR and kept in-frame beta chains. Under each unique CDR3 protein, matching rows form one entry showing the most common genes and DNA. The sample data list under 800,000 distinct CDR3 sequences, and approximately 24% of these were observed just once. The top ten clones comprise 6.5% to 10% of the sample. Results the study describes overall, beyond this receptor: The ex vivo response was dominated by HLA-C-restricted CMV-specific TCR beta clonotypes, which also provided the single most frequent clonotype in two of eight donors. Carriers of CMV infection plus the relevant HLA type were discriminated by the cumulative frequency of public TCR beta family members in the study cohort and in an independent roughly 400-donor cohort.

Inclusive of the bounding cysteine and phenylalanine, the CDR3 is 16 residues long. Only the CDR3 DNA stays, 48 bases, in frame from base 1. Deletion took 2 bases off V and 0 bases off J, with a span of 11 bases between the germline ends. The germline V gene yields MNHEY for CDR1 and SVGAGI for CDR2. On this clonotype: Its binding antigen is unknown. No base quality information exists; no much larger clone differs at one position.

The sequence came from a human donor in good health (CMV status not recorded). Some clones in this sample may be carry-over from other donors' samples. Recombination linked TRBV6-5 to TRBJ1-5; the D segment cannot be called with confidence. Sequencing input: CD8+ T cells from PBMCs. The CDR3 reads as follows: CASSYGPHLSNQPQHF. The nucleotides read TGTGCCAGCAGTTACGGGCCCCACCTTAGCAATCAGCCCCAGCATTTT.